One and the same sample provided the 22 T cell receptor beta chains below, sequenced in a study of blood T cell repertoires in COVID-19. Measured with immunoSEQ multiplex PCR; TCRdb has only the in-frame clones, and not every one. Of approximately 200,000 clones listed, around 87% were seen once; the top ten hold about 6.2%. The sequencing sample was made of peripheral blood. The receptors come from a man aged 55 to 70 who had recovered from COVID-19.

CDR3 coding DNA: TGCGCCAGCAGCCGTAGCGGGAGTAGCACAGATACGCAGTATTTT. Amino acid sequence: CASSRSGSSTDTQYF. The V call is TRBV5-1, the J call TRBJ2-3, with 9 bases fitting TRBD2. The CDR3 is 15 residues long. V trimming: 4 bases; J trimming: 0 bases; junction bases outside the gene matches: 3. The germline gives CDR1 SGHRS, CDR2 YFSETQ.

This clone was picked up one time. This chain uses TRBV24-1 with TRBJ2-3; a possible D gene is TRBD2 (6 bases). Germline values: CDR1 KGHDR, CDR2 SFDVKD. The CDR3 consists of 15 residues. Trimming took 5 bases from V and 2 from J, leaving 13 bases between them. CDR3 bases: TGTGCCACCAGTGGTCCTAGCGTCCTCACAGATACGCAGTATTTT. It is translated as CATSGPSVLTDTQYF.

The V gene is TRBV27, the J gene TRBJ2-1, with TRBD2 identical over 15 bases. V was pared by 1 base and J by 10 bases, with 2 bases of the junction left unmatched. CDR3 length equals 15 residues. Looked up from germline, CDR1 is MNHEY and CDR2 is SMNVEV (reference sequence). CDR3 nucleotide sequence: TGTGCCAGCAGTTTATTGGGGACTAGCGGGAGGGAGCAGTTCTTC. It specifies CASSLLGTSGREQFF.

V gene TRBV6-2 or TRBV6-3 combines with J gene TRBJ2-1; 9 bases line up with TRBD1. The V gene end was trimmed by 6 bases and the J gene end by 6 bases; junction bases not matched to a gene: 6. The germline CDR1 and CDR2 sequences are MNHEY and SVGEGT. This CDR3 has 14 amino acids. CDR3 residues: CASSGQGPGNEQFF. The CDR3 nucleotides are TGTGCCAGCAGCGGACAGGGGCCGGGCAATGAGCAGTTCTTC.

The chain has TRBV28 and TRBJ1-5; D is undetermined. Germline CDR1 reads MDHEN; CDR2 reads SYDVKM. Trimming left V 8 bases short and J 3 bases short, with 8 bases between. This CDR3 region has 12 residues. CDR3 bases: TGTGCCAGCTACAGATCCAATCAGCCCCAGCATTTT. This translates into CASYRSNQPQHF.

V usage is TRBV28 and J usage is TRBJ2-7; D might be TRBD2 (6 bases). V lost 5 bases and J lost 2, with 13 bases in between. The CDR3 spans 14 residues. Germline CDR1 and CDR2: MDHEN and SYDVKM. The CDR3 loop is CASSPGLFPYEQYF. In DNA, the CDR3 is TGTGCCAGCAGTCCTGGACTATTCCCCTACGAGCAGTACTTC. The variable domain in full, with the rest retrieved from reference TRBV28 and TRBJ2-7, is DVKVTQSSRYLVKRTGEKVFLECVQDMDHENMFWYRQDPGLGLRLIYFSYDVKMKEKGDIPEGYSVSREKKERFSLILESASTNQTSMYLCASSPGLFPYEQYFGPGTRLTVT.

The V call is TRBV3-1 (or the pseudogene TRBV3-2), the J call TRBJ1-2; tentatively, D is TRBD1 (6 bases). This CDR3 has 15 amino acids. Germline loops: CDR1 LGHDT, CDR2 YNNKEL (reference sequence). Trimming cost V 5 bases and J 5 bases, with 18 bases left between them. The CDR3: CASSETRTVLYGYTF. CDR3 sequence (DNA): TGTGCCAGCAGCGAAACCCGGACAGTGCTATATGGCTACACCTTC.

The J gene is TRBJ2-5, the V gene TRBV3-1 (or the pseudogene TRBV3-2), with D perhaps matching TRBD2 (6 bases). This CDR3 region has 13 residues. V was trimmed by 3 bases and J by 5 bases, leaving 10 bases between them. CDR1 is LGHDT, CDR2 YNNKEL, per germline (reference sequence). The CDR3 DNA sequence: TGTGCCAGCAGCCAGGAGGGGATTGAGACCCAGTACTTC. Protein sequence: CASSQEGIETQYF.

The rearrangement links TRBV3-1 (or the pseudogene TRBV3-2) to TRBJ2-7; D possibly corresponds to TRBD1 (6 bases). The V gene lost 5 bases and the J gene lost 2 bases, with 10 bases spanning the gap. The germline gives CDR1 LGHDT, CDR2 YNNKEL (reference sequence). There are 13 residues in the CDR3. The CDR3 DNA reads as TGTGCCAGCAGCGAGGACAGAGCCTACGAGCAGTACTTC. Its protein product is CASSEDRAYEQYF.

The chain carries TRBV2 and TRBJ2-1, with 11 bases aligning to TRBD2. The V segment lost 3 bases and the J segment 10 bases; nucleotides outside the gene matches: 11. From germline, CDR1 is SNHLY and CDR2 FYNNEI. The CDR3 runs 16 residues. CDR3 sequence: CASSDLGIAGGNEQFF. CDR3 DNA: TGTGCCAGCAGTGACCTCGGGATAGCGGGAGGGAACGAGCAGTTCTTC.

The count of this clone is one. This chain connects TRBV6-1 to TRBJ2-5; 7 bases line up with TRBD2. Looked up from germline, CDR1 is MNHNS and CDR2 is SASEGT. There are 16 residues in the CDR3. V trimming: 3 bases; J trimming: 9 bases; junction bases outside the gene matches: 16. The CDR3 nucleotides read TGTGCCAGCAGTGAGGGGTGGGGGGGACTAATGCGAGCCCAGTACTTC. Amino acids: CASSEGWGGLMRAQYF.

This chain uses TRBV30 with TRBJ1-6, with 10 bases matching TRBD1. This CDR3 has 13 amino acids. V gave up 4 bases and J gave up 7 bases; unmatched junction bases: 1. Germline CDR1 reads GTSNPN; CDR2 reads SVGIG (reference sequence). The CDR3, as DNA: TGTGCCTGGACGGGACAGGGGAATTCACCCCTCCACTTT. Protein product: CAWTGQGNSPLHF.

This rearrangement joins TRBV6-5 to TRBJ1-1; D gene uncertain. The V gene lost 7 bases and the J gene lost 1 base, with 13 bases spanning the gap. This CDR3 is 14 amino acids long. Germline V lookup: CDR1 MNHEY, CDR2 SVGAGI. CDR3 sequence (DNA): TGTGCCAGCAACCCCCTGGCCAAGAACACTGAAGCTTTCTTT. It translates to CASNPLAKNTEAFF.

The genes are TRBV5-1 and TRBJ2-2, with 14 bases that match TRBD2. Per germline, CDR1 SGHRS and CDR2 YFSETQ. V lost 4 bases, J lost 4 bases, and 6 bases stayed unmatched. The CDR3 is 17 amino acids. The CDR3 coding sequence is TGCGCCAGCAGCGTCAGACTAGCGGGAGGGATCACCGGGGAGCTGTTTTTT. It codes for CASSVRLAGGITGELFF.

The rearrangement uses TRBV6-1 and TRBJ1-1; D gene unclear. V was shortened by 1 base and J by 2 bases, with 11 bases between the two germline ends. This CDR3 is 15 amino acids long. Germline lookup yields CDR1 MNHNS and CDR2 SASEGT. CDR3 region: CASSEEGGFNTEAFF. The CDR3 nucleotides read TGTGCCAGCAGTGAAGAGGGAGGATTCAACACTGAAGCTTTCTTT.

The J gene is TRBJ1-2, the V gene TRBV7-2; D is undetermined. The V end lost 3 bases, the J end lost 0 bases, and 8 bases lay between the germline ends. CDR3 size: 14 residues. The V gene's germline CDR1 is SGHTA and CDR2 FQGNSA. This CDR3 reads CASSFRRANYGYTF. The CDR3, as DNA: TGTGCCAGCAGCTTTAGAAGAGCTAACTATGGCTACACCTTC.

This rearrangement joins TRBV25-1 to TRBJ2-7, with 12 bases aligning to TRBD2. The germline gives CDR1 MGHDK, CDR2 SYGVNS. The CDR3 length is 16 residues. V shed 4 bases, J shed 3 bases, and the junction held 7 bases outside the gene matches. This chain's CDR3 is CASSVPTSGGIYEQYF. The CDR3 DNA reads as TGTGCCAGCAGTGTACCAACTAGCGGGGGGATCTACGAGCAGTACTTC.

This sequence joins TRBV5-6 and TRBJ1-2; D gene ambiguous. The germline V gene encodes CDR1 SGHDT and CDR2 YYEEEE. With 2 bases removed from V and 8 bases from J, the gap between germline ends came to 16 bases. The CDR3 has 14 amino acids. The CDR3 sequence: CASSLDAGAWGYTF. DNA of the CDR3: TGTGCCAGCAGCTTAGACGCAGGTGCTTGGGGCTACACCTTC. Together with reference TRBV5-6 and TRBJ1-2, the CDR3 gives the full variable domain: DAGVTQSPTHLIKTRGQQVTLRCSPKSGHDTVSWYQQALGQGPQFIFQYYEEEERQRGNFPDRFSGHQFPNYSSELNVNALLLGDSALYLCASSLDAGAWGYTFGSGTRLTVV.

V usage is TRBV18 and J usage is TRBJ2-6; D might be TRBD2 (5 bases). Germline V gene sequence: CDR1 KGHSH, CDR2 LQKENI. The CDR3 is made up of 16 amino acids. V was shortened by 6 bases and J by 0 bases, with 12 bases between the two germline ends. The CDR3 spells CASSVSGSSGANVLTF. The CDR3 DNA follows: TGTGCCAGCTCGGTTTCGGGGTCCTCTGGGGCCAACGTCCTGACTTTC.

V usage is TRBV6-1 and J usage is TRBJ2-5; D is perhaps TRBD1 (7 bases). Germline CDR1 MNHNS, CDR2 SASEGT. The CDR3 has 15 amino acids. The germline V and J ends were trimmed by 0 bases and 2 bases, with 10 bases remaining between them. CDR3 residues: CASSEAAGGQETQYF. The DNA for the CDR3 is TGTGCCAGCAGTGAAGCGGCAGGGGGGCAAGAGACCCAGTACTTC.

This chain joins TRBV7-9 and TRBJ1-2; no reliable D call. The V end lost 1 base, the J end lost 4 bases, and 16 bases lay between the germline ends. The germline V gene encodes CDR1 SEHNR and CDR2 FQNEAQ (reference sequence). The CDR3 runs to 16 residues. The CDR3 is CASSLVTAETSYGYTF. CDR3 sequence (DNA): TGTGCCAGCAGCTTAGTCACGGCGGAAACCTCCTATGGCTACACCTTC.

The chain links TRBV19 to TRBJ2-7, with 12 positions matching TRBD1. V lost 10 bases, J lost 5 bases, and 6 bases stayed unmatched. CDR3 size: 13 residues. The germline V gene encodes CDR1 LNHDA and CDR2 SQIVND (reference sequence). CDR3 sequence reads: CATPGQGANEQYF. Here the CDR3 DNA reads TGTGCCACCCCGGGACAGGGGGCAAACGAGCAGTACTTC.